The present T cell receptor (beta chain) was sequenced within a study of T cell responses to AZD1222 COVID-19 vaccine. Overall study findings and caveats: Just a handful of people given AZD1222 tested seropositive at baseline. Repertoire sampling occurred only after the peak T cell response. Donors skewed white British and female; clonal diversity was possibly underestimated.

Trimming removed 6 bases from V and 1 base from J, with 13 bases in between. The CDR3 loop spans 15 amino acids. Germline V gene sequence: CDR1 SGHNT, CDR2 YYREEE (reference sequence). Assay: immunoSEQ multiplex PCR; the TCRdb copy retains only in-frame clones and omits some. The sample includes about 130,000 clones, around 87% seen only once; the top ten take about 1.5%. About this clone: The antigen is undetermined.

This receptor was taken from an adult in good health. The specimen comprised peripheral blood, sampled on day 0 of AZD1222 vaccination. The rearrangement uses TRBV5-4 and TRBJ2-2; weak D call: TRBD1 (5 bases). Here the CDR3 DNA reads TGTGCCAGCACCATTGGGGCCGGGAACACCGGGGAGCTGTTTTTT. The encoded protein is CASTIGAGNTGELFF.